The T cell receptor (beta chain) under discussion was sequenced for a study of T-cell reconstitution after alpha-beta-depleted transplantation in children. Notes on the study in general: T-cell counts and diversity at one year following transplant were attributed mainly to newly produced T cells.

There are a few counts of this clonotype. Its cognate antigen is unknown. It was with unique molecular identifiers that the TCRbeta library was prepared. TCRdb itself ran the PCR reads through MiXCR, one entry per CDR3 protein. Of about 580,000 distinct CDR3 sequences in the sample, under 30% were seen once. The sequence derives from a boy under three years old who had a stem cell transplant for acute myeloid leukemia, so the T cells may come from the graft donor. The specimen was PBMCs, mostly from graft donor cells, collected 360 days after TCRalphabeta/CD19-depleted stem cell transplant.

Here the CDR3 DNA reads TGTGCCATCAGTGGAGCGGGGGGGTCCAAGAGCACAGATACGCAGTATTTT. Protein product: CAISGAGGSKSTDTQYF. This sequence joins TRBV10-3 and TRBJ2-3, with 10 bases fitting TRBD2. CDR3 size: 17 residues. Germline V gene lookup returns CDR1 ENHRY and CDR2 SYGVKD. V lost 4 bases to trimming and J lost 0 bases; unmatched junction nucleotides: 7.